This T cell receptor beta chain is from a study of blood T cell repertoires in COVID-19. As for the study in general: The study drew acute and convalescent COVID-19 samples from the United States, Italy and Spain. From T cells, B-cell-depleted T cells, or PBMCs came the material, which was cDNA or gDNA.

Germline CDR1 and CDR2: MNHEY and SVGAGI. V shed 0 bases, J shed 6 bases, and the junction held 5 bases outside the gene matches. The CDR3 consists of 15 residues. Methods used by the authors: How many nucleated cells were present was estimated from reference gene primer amplification. Generated by immunoSEQ multiplex PCR, the TCRdb table keeps only in-frame clones and is missing some. D and trimming were read from the DNA, whereas the V and J calls and clone size are those reported in that table. Of 200,000 to 250,000 clones listed, around 80% are singletons. This chain joins TRBV6-5 and TRBJ2-7; 10 bases map to TRBD2. What was sequenced was peripheral blood. This TCR derives from a young man with active or convalescent COVID-19. CDR3 sequence reads: CASSYSVAGGIEQYF. The CDR3, as DNA: TGTGCCAGCAGTTACTCGGTAGCGGGAGGCATCGAGCAGTACTTC.